This T cell receptor (beta chain) was found in a study of blood T cell repertoires in COVID-19. Across the study: The cDNA or gDNA used as material had been derived from T cells, B-cell-depleted T cells, or PBMCs.

The table came from immunoSEQ multiplex PCR; TCRdb's copy has only in-frame clones and leaves some out. The profile shows approximately 81,000 clones, approximately 78% of them singletons. The CDR3 covers 14 residues. The V end was cut by 11 bases, the J end by 1 base, with 17 bases between. Germline V gene lookup returns CDR1 LGHDT and CDR2 YNNKEL (reference sequence). The sequenced material came from peripheral blood. The J gene is TRBJ2-5, the V gene TRBV3-1 (or the pseudogene TRBV3-2), with a possible D match to TRBD2 (6 bases). The TCR originated in a human donor in a cohort sampled during active COVID-19. The DNA for the CDR3 is TGTGCCGCGGGGCGATCGGGGTTCCAAGAGACCCAGTACTTC. Translated, it gives CAAGRSGFQETQYF.